These 17 T cell receptor beta chains were sequenced from one sample in a study of tumor-infiltrating lymphocytes in primary liver carcinoma. Unsorted whole blood yielded the blood RNA, and germline DNA was also extracted. Using a constant-region primer together with ProtoScript II reverse transcriptase, TCR beta cDNA was made from 500 ng of total RNA. Libraries covering TCR beta were generated through three nested multiplex PCR rounds (using a slightly modified ARM-PCR). Researchers ran the first two PCR rounds for 10 cycles each with TRBV1-TRBV30 forward primers and a C-beta reverse primer. TCRdb passed the multiplex PCR reads through MiXCR, listing each CDR3 protein once. The table has 320,000 or so distinct CDR3 sequences, about 60% seen once. The sample taken for sequencing was peripheral blood. All receptors derive from a man in his forties with primary liver carcinoma and hepatitis B virus infection.

At least ten counts were recorded for this clonotype. The V and J genes are TRBV6-5 and TRBJ1-2; D unclear. Germline V CDR1 and CDR2: MNHEY, SVGAGI. V was trimmed by 4 bases and J by 4 bases, leaving 10 bases between them. The CDR3 consists of 13 residues. CDR3 amino acids: CASSFAGSYGYTF. The CDR3 DNA reads TGTGCCAGCAGTTTCGCCGGGAGCTATGGCTACACCTTC.

This clonotype was detected many times. The chain has TRBV10-3 and TRBJ2-2; D is possibly TRBD2 (5 bases). Germline assignment: CDR1 ENHRY and CDR2 SYGVKD. V was trimmed by 8 bases and J by 5 bases, leaving 18 bases between them. The CDR3 is 15 residues long. DNA for the CDR3: TGTGCCATCCTCAAGGGCTCGACGGGGACCGGGGAGCTGTTTTTT. Protein: CAILKGSTGTGELFF.

In the case of this clonotype: This may arise from a read error, as a much more abundant clone is one base away. The chain links TRBV6-1 to TRBJ1-1, with 8 bases that match TRBD1. There are 13 residues in the CDR3. The V gene's germline CDR1 is MNHNS and CDR2 SASEGT. This CDR3 is CVEGTGQNTEAFF. In DNA form, the CDR3 reads TGCGTTGAAGGGACAGGACAGAACACTGAAGCTTTCTTT.

The V gene is TRBV5-4, the J gene TRBJ2-1; D might be TRBD1 or TRBD2, each matching 6 bases. There are 15 residues in the CDR3. CDR1 is SGHNT, CDR2 YYREEE, per germline (reference sequence). The V and J ends lost 0 bases and 9 bases respectively, with 16 bases between them. CDR3 loop: CASSLGGQSSVEQFF. CDR3 bases: TGTGCCAGCAGCTTGGGTGGACAGTCTAGCGTTGAGCAGTTCTTC.

This clonotype was counted once. One end of the junction does not line up with germline, which may come from a read error. CDR3 nucleotides: TGTGCCACCAGCTTTGACACCACAGGGTCCACAGATACGCAGTATTTT. Translating it yields CATSFDTTGSTDTQYF. The rearrangement links TRBV5-6 to TRBJ2-3; a possible D gene is TRBD1 (6 bases). The CDR3 covers 16 residues. Germline V gene data show CDR1 as SGHDT and CDR2 as YYEEEE.

On this clonotype itself: A much more abundant neighbour one base away suggests this may be a read error. The V call is TRBV7-9, the J call TRBJ1-1; D is unresolved. CDR3 size: 12 residues. V lost 7 bases and J lost 2, with 8 bases in between. In germline, CDR1 is SEHNR, CDR2 FQNEAQ (reference sequence). CDR3: CASNWDNTEAFF. In DNA, the CDR3 is TGTGCCAGCAACTGGGATAACACTGAAGCTTTCTTT.

This clonotype was counted at least ten times. V gene TRBV6-1 combines with J gene TRBJ2-7; 8 bases agree with TRBD2. V was clipped by 9 bases and J by 1 base; unmatched bases: 8. Germline V gene sequence: CDR1 MNHNS, CDR2 SASEGT. The CDR3 has 14 amino acids. CDR3 residues: CASTSGSLSYEQYF. Here the CDR3 DNA reads TGTGCCAGTACAAGCGGGAGCTTGTCCTACGAGCAGTACTTC.

V usage is TRBV7-9 and J usage is TRBJ2-5; the D gene is possibly TRBD1 (6 bases). Germline values: CDR1 SEHNR, CDR2 FQNEAQ (reference sequence). The CDR3 sequence is 14 residues long. Trimming removed 4 bases from V and 2 bases from J, with 11 bases in between. In DNA, the CDR3 is TGTGCCAGCAGCTCACCGACAGGACAAGAGACCCAGTACTTC. It codes for CASSSPTGQETQYF.

With regard to this clonotype: The germline gene is not matched at one end of the junction; a read error may be the cause. J is TRBJ2-2 and V is TRBV14; 12 bases align to TRBD2. The germline V gene encodes CDR1 SGHDN and CDR2 FVKESK. The CDR3 runs to 18 residues. In nucleotides, the CDR3 is TGTGCCAGCAGCCAAGAAGTAGGACTAGCGGGGAACACCGGGGAGCTGTTATTT. Protein sequence: CASSQEVGLAGNTGELLF.

In this sample, this clonotype turned up many times. The chain combines TRBV6-2 or TRBV6-3 with TRBJ2-7; 8 bases fit TRBD1. After removal of 6 bases from V and 2 bases from J, the junction contained 3 bases not matched to a gene. In germline, CDR1 is MNHEY, CDR2 SVGEGT. This CDR3 region has 13 residues. The CDR3 spells CASREQGAYEQYF. CDR3 in DNA: TGTGCCAGCAGAGAACAGGGGGCCTACGAGCAGTACTTC.

This chain joins TRBV10-3 and TRBJ2-3; D gene uncertain. V lost 4 bases and J lost 6, with 11 bases in between. In germline, CDR1 is ENHRY, CDR2 SYGVKD. The CDR3 is 13 residues long. The CDR3 nucleotides are TGTGCCATCAGTGGCCCCGCCTGTGATACGCAGTATTTT. Amino acid sequence: CAISGPACDTQYF.

This clonotype was seen a few times. The chain recombines TRBV7-9 with TRBJ2-1; TRBD2 matches 8 bases. Germline V CDR1 and CDR2: SEHNR, FQNEAQ (reference sequence). The CDR3 sequence is 14 residues long. After removal of 5 bases from V and 15 bases from J, the junction contained 15 bases not matched to a gene. CDR3 sequence reads: CASSHSGSARRGFF. CDR3 nucleotide sequence: TGTGCCAGCAGCCACAGCGGGAGCGCAAGAAGGGGGTTCTTC.

As for this clonotype: This is likely a read error, given that the CDR3 carries no conserved phenylalanine or tryptophan at its end. The chain links TRBV11-1 to TRBJ2-1; maybe TRBD1 (6 bases). This CDR3 contains 16 residues. CDR1 is SGHAT and CDR2 is FQDESV in the germline V gene (reference sequence). CDR3 DNA: TGTGCAAACAGCTTCATCCCCGGGACATTCGTAAATGAGCAGTTCTTG. Its protein is CANSFIPGTFVNEQFL.

In its sample, this clonotype was seen a few times. Since a much larger clone is just one base distant, this may be a read error. The V and J genes are TRBV29-1 and TRBJ2-5; 8 nucleotides line up with TRBD1. From germline, CDR1 is SQVTM and CDR2 ANQGSEA. This CDR3 region has 13 residues. Losses at the gene ends were 4 bases for V and 4 bases for J; bases not matched to a gene: 5. CDR3 bases: TGCAGCGTTGGAGGGACAGGTCCAGAGACCCAGTACTTC. Amino acids: CSVGGTGPETQYF.

This clonotype has a single count. This sequence joins TRBV6-2 or TRBV6-3 and TRBJ2-1, with 9 bases matching TRBD2. With V trimmed by 11 bases and J by 7 bases, 15 bases remained unmatched. The CDR3 spans 15 residues. Germline V gene lookup returns CDR1 MNHEY and CDR2 SVGEGT. CDR3 residues: CAGTPLAGGSNEQFF. The CDR3 DNA reads as TGTGCCGGCACTCCCCTTGCGGGAGGGAGTAATGAGCAGTTCTTC.

A remark on this clonotype: Being one base from a much bigger clone, this may be a read error. The chain is built from TRBV10-3 and TRBJ1-1; TRBD1 agrees at 9 bases. Germline values: CDR1 ENHRY, CDR2 SYGVKD. The CDR3 has 14 residues. The CDR3 DNA follows: TGTGACATCAGTGAGTCACAGGGGGCGACTGAAGCTTTCTTT. Translating it yields CDISESQGATEAFF.

A remark on this clonotype: This may be a read error: a much more frequent sequence differs by one nucleotide. The rearrangement links TRBV5-4 to TRBJ2-3; D gene uncertain. This CDR3 spans 12 amino acids. CDR1 SGHNT and CDR2 YYREEE come from the germline V gene (reference sequence). The CDR3 nucleotides are TGTGCCAGCAGCTTGGAAGGAGATACGCTGTATTTT. It codes for CASSLEGDTLYF.